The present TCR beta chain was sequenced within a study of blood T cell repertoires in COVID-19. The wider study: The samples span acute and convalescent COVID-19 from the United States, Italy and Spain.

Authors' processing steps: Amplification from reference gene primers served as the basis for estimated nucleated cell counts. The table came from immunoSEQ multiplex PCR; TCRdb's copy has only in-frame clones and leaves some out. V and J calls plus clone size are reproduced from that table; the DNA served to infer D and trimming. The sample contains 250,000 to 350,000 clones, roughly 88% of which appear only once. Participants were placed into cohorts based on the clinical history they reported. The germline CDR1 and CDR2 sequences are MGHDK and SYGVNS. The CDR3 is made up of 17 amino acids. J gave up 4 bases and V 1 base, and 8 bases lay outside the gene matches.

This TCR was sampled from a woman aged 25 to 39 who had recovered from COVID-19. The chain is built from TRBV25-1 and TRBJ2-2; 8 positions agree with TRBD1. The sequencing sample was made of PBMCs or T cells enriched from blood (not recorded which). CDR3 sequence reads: CASSELTDRAPTGELFF. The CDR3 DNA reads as TGTGCCAGCAGTGAATTGACGGACAGGGCACCCACCGGGGAGCTGTTTTTT.